These 20 T cell receptor beta chains were sequenced from one sample in a study of blood T cell repertoires in COVID-19. The method was immunoSEQ multiplex PCR; TCRdb's version includes in-frame clones alone and lacks a portion of them. The sample has more than 50,000 clones; 77% are singletons. Sequencing used peripheral blood. The receptors were gathered from a man between 70 and 80 years old with active or convalescent COVID-19.

The chain is built from TRBV6-5 and TRBJ2-5, with a possible D match to TRBD1 (6 bases). Germline loops: CDR1 MNHEY, CDR2 SVGAGI. The V end lost 7 bases, the J end lost 4 bases, and 19 bases lay between the germline ends. CDR3 length: 15 residues. CDR3 sequence (DNA): TGTGCCAGCACCGAACCCGGCAGGGGTAGAGAGACCCAGTACTTC. Its translation is CASTEPGRGRETQYF.

A word on this clone: One end of the junction fails to match germline, which may point to a read error. V and J are TRBV19 and TRBJ1-4, with D perhaps matching TRBD1 (5 bases). The germline gives CDR1 LNHDA, CDR2 SQIVND (reference sequence). The CDR3 loop spans 14 amino acids. The DNA of the CDR3 is TGTGCCAGTAGCATAGGACAATCTGGTGAAAAACTGTTTTTT. The encoded protein is CASSIGQSGEKLFF.

Only one count was recorded for this clone. The gene calls are TRBV6-6 and TRBJ2-3; perhaps TRBD1 as D (6 bases). V lost 4 bases, J lost 2 bases, and 16 bases lay in between. The germline CDR1 and CDR2 sequences are MNHNY and SVGAGI (reference sequence). The CDR3 loop spans 16 amino acids. CDR3 DNA: TGTGCCAGCAGTTCTGGGTGGGACACCTTCACAGATACGCAGTATTTT. Translation: CASSSGWDTFTDTQYF.

This rearrangement joins TRBV6-1 to TRBJ2-7; D not certain. V shed 0 bases and J shed 0 bases, with 12 bases lying between them. CDR1 is MNHNS and CDR2 is SASEGT in the germline V gene. CDR3 length: 16 residues. The CDR3 DNA reads TGTGCCAGCAGTGAAGCGCGGTTCGTCCTCTCCTACGAGCAGTACTTC. Translating gives CASSEARFVLSYEQYF.

This clone was seen just once. V gene TRBV24-1 combines with J gene TRBJ1-2, with D possibly matching TRBD1 (6 bases). Germline V gene lookup returns CDR1 KGHDR and CDR2 SFDVKD. This CDR3 has 12 residues. V was trimmed by 5 bases and J by 8 bases, leaving 11 bases between them. Here the CDR3 DNA reads TGTGCCACCAGTGGACCGACAGGCGGCTACACCTTC. This codes for CATSGPTGGYTF.

J is TRBJ1-4 and V is TRBV6-2 or TRBV6-3; a possible D gene is TRBD1 (6 bases). CDR1 MNHEY and CDR2 SVGEGT come from the germline V gene. V dropped 6 bases and J dropped 5 bases, with 16 bases sitting between them. This CDR3 contains 15 residues. The chain's CDR3 is CASSTGQTKNEKLFF. CDR3 DNA: TGTGCCAGCAGCACCGGACAGACTAAAAATGAAAAACTGTTTTTT.

This clone is a singleton in its sample. CDR3 residues: CAISVGTSGGQETQYF. The CDR3 nucleotides are TGTGCCATCAGTGTTGGGACTAGCGGGGGGCAAGAGACCCAGTACTTC. V usage is TRBV10-3 and J usage is TRBJ2-5; 15 bases align to TRBD2. This CDR3 comprises 16 residues. V shed 4 bases and J 2 bases; nucleotides not matched to a gene: 2. The germline V gene has CDR1 ENHRY and CDR2 SYGVKD.

This chain connects TRBV12-3 or TRBV12-4 to TRBJ1-1; perhaps TRBD1 as D (6 bases). Trimming removed 4 bases at V and 4 bases at J, with 10 bases between. The CDR3 is 13 amino acids. As DNA, the CDR3 is TGTGCCAGCAGTTGGGAACAGGGCACTGAAGCTTTCTTT. This encodes CASSWEQGTEAFF.

The V call is TRBV19, the J call TRBJ2-2; 7 nucleotides agree with TRBD2. The junction had 9 bases not matched to a gene; V was cut back by 5 bases and J by 0 bases. Per the germline V gene, CDR1 is LNHDA and CDR2 is SQIVND (reference sequence). This CDR3 contains 17 residues. The CDR3 is CASSPGLRGTNTGELFF. The CDR3 DNA reads TGTGCCAGTAGTCCCGGCTTGCGGGGGACGAACACCGGGGAGCTGTTTTTT.

This clone was seen more than once but under ten times. The chain has TRBV5-1 and TRBJ1-1; a possible D gene is TRBD1 (6 bases). Looked up from germline, CDR1 is SGHRS and CDR2 is YFSETQ. The CDR3 is 14 residues long. V gave up 3 bases and J gave up 3 bases, with 12 bases separating them. The DNA of the CDR3 is TGCGCCAGCAGCTCGGGACAACTAGACACTGAAGCTTTCTTT. Translation gives CASSSGQLDTEAFF.

The chain recombines TRBV6-5 with TRBJ2-4, with TRBD2 identical over 11 bases. With 8 bases clipped from V and 7 bases from J, the junction kept 10 bases outside the gene matches. The germline gives CDR1 MNHEY, CDR2 SVGAGI. CDR3 length equals 15 residues. CDR3 DNA sequence: TGTGCCAGCGGGGCTAGCGGGGGGCGAAAGAACATTCAGTACTTC. The encoded protein is CASGASGGRKNIQYF.

The chain links TRBV5-1 to TRBJ1-1, with 11 bases lining up with TRBD1. V lost 3 bases to trimming and J lost 5 bases; unmatched junction nucleotides: 3. The V gene's germline CDR1 is SGHRS and CDR2 YFSETQ. This CDR3 is 14 amino acids long. The CDR3 nucleotides are TGCGCCAGCAGCTCCGGGACAGGGGGGACTGAAGCTTTCTTT. It specifies CASSSGTGGTEAFF. Drawing the rest from reference TRBV5-1 and TRBJ1-1, the complete variable domain is KAGVTQTPRYLIKTRGQQVTLSCSPISGHRSVSWYQQTPGQGLQFLFEYFSETQRNKGNFPGRFSGRQFSNSRSEMNVSTLELGDSALYLCASSSGTGGTEAFFGQGTRLTVV.

The rearrangement uses TRBV3-1 (or the pseudogene TRBV3-2) and TRBJ1-2, with a possible D match to TRBD1 (5 bases). Germline V gene lookup returns CDR1 LGHDT and CDR2 YNNKEL (reference sequence). With 4 bases removed from V and 5 bases from J, the gap between germline ends came to 17 bases. There are 15 residues in the CDR3. Written as DNA, the CDR3 is TGTGCCAGCAGCCCCGGCCCGGGGGACGGATATGGCTACACCTTC. Its protein product is CASSPGPGDGYGYTF.

The J gene is TRBJ2-7, the V gene TRBV7-2, with 7 bases matching TRBD2. Germline CDR1 and CDR2: SGHTA and FQGNSA. This CDR3 spans 19 amino acids. The V and J ends lost 1 base and 1 base, in that order; junction bases with no gene match: 16. Here the CDR3 DNA reads TGTGCCAGCAGCTTAGAGGTACGGCGTGGAGTAGCGGGTTCCTACGAGCAGTACTTC. This encodes CASSLEVRRGVAGSYEQYF.

J is TRBJ2-1 and V is TRBV5-5; 8 bases are a match to TRBD2. CDR1 SGHKS and CDR2 YYEKEE come from the germline V gene (reference sequence). The CDR3 has 16 residues. V was pared by 0 bases and J by 0 bases, with 2 bases of the junction left unmatched. CDR3 DNA: TGTGCCAGCAGCTTGGTGGGGACTAGCTCCTACAATGAGCAGTTCTTC. Its translation is CASSLVGTSSYNEQFF.

The chain is built from TRBV27 and TRBJ2-2; weak D call: TRBD2 (5 bases). The germline V gene has CDR1 MNHEY and CDR2 SMNVEV (reference sequence). The CDR3 runs 15 residues. Trimming pared 6 bases from V and 4 bases from J, leaving 15 bases between. This CDR3 reads CASREYRRLTGELFF. The CDR3, as DNA: TGTGCCAGCAGAGAATATCGGAGGCTCACCGGGGAGCTGTTTTTT.

This chain connects TRBV5-6 to TRBJ1-2, with TRBD1 matching 7 bases. The CDR3 has 13 residues. V was pared by 4 bases and J by 8 bases, with 8 bases of the junction left unmatched. Germline-derived CDR1 and CDR2 are SGHDT and YYEEEE. This CDR3 reads CASSHDRAKGYTF. The CDR3 coding sequence is TGTGCCAGCAGCCACGACAGGGCGAAGGGCTACACCTTC. The whole variable domain, filled in from reference TRBV5-6 and TRBJ1-2, reads DAGVTQSPTHLIKTRGQQVTLRCSPKSGHDTVSWYQQALGQGPQFIFQYYEEEERQRGNFPDRFSGHQFPNYSSELNVNALLLGDSALYLCASSHDRAKGYTFGSGTRLTVV.

V is TRBV5-6 and J is TRBJ2-6; D is perhaps TRBD1 (6 bases). V dropped 4 bases and J dropped 2 bases, with 13 bases sitting between them. The CDR3 has 16 amino acids. Germline assignment: CDR1 SGHDT and CDR2 YYEEEE. CDR3 residues: CASSRTVLPGANVLTF. The DNA of the CDR3 is TGTGCCAGCAGCAGGACAGTTCTGCCTGGGGCCAACGTCCTGACTTTC.

This sequence joins TRBV2 and TRBJ1-1; 8 bases fit TRBD1. The CDR3 extends over 15 amino acids. CDR1 SNHLY and CDR2 FYNNEI come from the germline V gene. V lost 4 bases and J lost 0; bases outside the gene matches: 4. The CDR3 region is CASSAGQGLNTEAFF. The CDR3 region has the DNA TGTGCCAGCAGTGCAGGACAGGGTTTGAACACTGAAGCTTTCTTT.

The chain employs TRBV6-6 and TRBJ1-4, with 7 bases that match TRBD1. Germline V gene data show CDR1 as MNHNY and CDR2 as SVGAGI (reference sequence). This CDR3 is built from 15 residues. The trim removed 5 bases at V and 0 bases at J, leaving 3 bases unmatched. In DNA form, the CDR3 reads TGTGCCAGCAGTGATCAGGGGGCAACTAATGAAAAACTGTTTTTT. It is translated as CASSDQGATNEKLFF.